Reported below is one T cell receptor (beta chain). Its matching antigen is unknown. The record originates from a study of identical twins. TCRdb itself ran the 5' RACE reads through MiXCR, one entry per CDR3 protein. The data show approximately 630,000 distinct CDR3 sequences, roughly 6.6% seen once. Notes on the study in general: Invariant MAIT and iNKT cells may have partly biased zero-insertion analyses.

Trimming removed 3 bases at V and 5 bases at J, with 13 bases between. This CDR3 region has 14 residues. Germline lookup yields CDR1 LGHDT and CDR2 YNNKEL (reference sequence). Donors were all healthy Caucasians. The same sample was also studied in work on yellow fever vaccine responses in identical twins. That study reports: Reportedly, the response of twins' T cells to the vaccine seemed partly convergent, partly personalized.

The sequenced sample consisted of PBMCs. This chain connects TRBV3-1 to TRBJ1-1, with D possibly matching TRBD1 (5 bases). The TCR comes from a woman aged 18-29 years in good health. The CDR3, as DNA: TGTGCCAGCAGCCAGGCTGCAGGGAGGACTGAAGCTTTCTTT. Translating it yields CASSQAAGRTEAFF.